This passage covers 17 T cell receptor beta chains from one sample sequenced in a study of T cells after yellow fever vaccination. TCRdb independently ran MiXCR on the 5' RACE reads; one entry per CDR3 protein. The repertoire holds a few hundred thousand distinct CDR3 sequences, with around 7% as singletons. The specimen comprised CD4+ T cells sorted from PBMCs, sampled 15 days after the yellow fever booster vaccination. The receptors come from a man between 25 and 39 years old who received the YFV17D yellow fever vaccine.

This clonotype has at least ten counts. The CDR3 reads CAISAKTSTSYEQYF. CDR3 coding DNA: TGTGCCATCAGTGCTAAGACTAGCACTTCCTACGAGCAGTACTTC. The V and J genes are TRBV10-3 and TRBJ2-7, with 7 bases lining up with TRBD2. Trimming took 4 bases from V and 1 from J; bases not matched to a gene: 7. Germline V gene lookup returns CDR1 ENHRY and CDR2 SYGVKD. This CDR3 has 15 amino acids.

In nucleotides, the CDR3 is TGTGCCAGTAGTATCGGGACAGGGGTCGGCGGGGAGCTGTTTTTT. This translates into CASSIGTGVGGELFF. This chain joins TRBV19 and TRBJ2-2; TRBD1 matches at 10 bases. The CDR3 extends over 15 amino acids. V was clipped by 3 bases and J by 7 bases; unmatched bases: 5. CDR1 and CDR2 from the germline V gene are LNHDA and SQIVND (reference sequence). Variable domain in full (rest from reference TRBV19 and TRBJ2-2): DGGITQSPKYLFRKEGQNVTLSCEQNLNHDAMYWYRQDPGQGLRLIYYSQIVNDFQKGDIAEGYSVSREKKESFPLTVTSAQKNPTAFYLCASSIGTGVGGELFFGEGSRLTVL.

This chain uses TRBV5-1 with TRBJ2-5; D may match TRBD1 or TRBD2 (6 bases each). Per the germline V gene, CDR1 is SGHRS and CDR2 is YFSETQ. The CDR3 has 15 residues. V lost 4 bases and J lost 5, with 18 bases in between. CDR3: CASSTGTAKRETQYF. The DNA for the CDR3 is TGCGCCAGCAGCACAGGGACTGCCAAGCGGGAGACCCAGTACTTC.

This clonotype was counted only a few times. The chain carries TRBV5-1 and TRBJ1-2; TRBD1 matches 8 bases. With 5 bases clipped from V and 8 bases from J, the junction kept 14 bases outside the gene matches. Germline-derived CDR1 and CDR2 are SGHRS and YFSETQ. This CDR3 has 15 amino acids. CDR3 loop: CASSKQDRAHGGYTF. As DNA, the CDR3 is TGCGCCAGCAGTAAACAGGACAGGGCCCATGGGGGCTACACCTTC.

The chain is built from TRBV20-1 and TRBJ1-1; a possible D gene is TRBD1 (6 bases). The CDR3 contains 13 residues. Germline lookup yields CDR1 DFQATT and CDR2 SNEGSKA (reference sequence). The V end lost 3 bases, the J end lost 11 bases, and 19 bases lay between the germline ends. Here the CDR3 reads CSARGRGLLKAFF. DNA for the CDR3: TGCAGTGCTAGGGGCCGGGGGCTATTAAAGGCTTTCTTT.

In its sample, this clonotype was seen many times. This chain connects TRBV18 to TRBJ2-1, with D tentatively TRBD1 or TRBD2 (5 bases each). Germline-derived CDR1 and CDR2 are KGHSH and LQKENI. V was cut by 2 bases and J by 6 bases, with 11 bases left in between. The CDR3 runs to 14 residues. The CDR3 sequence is CASSPTGTFNEQFF. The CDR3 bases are TGTGCCAGCTCACCAACCGGGACGTTCAATGAGCAGTTCTTC.

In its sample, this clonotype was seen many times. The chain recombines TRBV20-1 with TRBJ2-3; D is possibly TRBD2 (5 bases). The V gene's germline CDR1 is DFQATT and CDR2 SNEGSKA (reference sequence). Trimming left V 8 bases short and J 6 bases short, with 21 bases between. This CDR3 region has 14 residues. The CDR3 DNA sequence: TGCAGTAGACCAGGCCGGCACCCGGGGGATACGCAGTATTTT. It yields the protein CSRPGRHPGDTQYF.

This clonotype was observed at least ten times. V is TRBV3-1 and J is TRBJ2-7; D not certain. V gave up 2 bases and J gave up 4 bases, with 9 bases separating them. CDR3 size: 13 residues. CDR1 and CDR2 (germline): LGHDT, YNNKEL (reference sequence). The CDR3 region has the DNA TGTGCCAGCAGCCAACCCGAACCATACGAGCAGTACTTC. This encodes CASSQPEPYEQYF.

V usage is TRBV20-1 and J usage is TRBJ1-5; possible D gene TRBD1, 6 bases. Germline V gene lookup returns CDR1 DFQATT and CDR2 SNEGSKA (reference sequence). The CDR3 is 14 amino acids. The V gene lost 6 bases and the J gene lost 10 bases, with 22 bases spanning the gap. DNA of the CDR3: TGCAGTGCAGCCGGGACATCCTCGGTCAGCCCCCAGCATTTT. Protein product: CSAAGTSSVSPQHF.

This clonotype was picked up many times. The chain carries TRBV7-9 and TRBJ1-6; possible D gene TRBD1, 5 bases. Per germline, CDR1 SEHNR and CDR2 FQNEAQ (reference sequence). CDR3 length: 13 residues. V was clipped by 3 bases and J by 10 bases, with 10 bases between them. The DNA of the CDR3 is TGTGCCAGCAGCTTTCCCGGGGGATCACCCCTCCACTTT. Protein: CASSFPGGSPLHF.

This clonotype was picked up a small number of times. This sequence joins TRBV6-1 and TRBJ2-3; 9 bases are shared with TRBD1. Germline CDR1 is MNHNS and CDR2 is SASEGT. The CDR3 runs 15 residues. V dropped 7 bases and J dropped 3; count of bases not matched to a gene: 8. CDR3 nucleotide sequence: TGTGCCAGCACTCGGGGACAGGGTTTAACAGATACGCAGTATTTT. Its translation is CASTRGQGLTDTQYF.

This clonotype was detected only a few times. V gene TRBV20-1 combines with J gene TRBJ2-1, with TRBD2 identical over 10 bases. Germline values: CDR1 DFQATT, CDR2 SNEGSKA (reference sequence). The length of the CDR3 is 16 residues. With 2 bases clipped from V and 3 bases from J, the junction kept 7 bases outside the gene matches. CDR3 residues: CSARWLAGANYNEQFF. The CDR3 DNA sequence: TGCAGTGCTAGATGGCTAGCGGGAGCAAACTACAATGAGCAGTTCTTC.

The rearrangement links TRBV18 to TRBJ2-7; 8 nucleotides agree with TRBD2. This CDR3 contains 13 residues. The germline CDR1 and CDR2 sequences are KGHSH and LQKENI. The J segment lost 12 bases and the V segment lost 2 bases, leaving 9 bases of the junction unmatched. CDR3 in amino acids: CASSPGREGLPYF. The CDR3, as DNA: TGTGCCAGCTCACCAGGTCGGGAGGGCCTCCCGTACTTC.

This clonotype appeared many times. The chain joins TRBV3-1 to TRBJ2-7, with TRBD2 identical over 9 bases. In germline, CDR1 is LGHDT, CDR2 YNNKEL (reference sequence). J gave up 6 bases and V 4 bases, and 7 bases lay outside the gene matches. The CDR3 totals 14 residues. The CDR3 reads CASSPAAGGSEQYF. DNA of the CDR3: TGTGCCAGCAGCCCTGCTGCGGGAGGGTCCGAGCAGTACTTC.

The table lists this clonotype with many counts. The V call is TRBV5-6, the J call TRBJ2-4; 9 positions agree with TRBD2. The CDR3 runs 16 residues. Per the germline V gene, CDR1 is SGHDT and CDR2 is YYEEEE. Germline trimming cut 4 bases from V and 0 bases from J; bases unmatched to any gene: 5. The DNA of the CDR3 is TGTGCCAGCAGCCAACTAGCGGGCGTAGCCAAAAACATTCAGTACTTC. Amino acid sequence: CASSQLAGVAKNIQYF.

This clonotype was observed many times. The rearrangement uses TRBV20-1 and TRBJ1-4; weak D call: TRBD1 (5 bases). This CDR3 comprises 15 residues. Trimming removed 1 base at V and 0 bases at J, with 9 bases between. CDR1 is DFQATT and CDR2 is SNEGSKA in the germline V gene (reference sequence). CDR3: CSARAPGPTNEKLFF. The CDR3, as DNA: TGCAGTGCTAGAGCCCCGGGACCAACTAATGAAAAACTGTTTTTT.

Here the CDR3 reads CSARVTANTEAFF. The CDR3, as DNA: TGCAGTGCTAGAGTGACAGCGAACACTGAAGCTTTCTTT. V usage is TRBV20-1 and J usage is TRBJ1-1, with D perhaps matching TRBD1 (5 bases). V lost 1 base, J lost 1 base, and 7 bases lay in between. Germline values: CDR1 DFQATT, CDR2 SNEGSKA (reference sequence). The CDR3 spans 13 residues.